A single sample gave rise to the 31 T cell receptor beta chains below, sequenced in a study of CD8 T cells in ankylosing spondylitis. TCRdb itself ran the 5' RACE reads through MiXCR, one entry per CDR3 protein. Of about 190,000 distinct CDR3 sequences in the sample, over 10% were seen once. The sequencing input was blood, either unsorted or a sorted T cell fraction (not recorded which). The receptors stem from a female donor with ankylosing spondylitis or in good health (not recorded which).

In this sample, this clonotype turned up a few times. The gene calls are TRBV5-5 and TRBJ2-7; D possibly matches TRBD1 or TRBD2 (6 bases each). Germline V gene sequence: CDR1 SGHKS, CDR2 YYEKEE (reference sequence). The germline V and J ends were trimmed by 4 bases and 2 bases, with 22 bases remaining between them. The CDR3 extends over 17 amino acids. The CDR3 nucleotides are TGTGCCAGCAGCCCCGTAGGAGGAGGGGGATTCACCTACGAGCAGTACTTC. This encodes CASSPVGGGGFTYEQYF.

The sample holds many counts of this clonotype. The chain links TRBV4-3 to TRBJ1-3; no firm D call. With 1 base removed from V and 2 bases from J, the gap between germline ends came to 9 bases. CDR1 LGHNA and CDR2 YSLEER come from the germline V gene. CDR3 length: 15 amino acids. The CDR3 is CASSQGSGPGNTIYF. CDR3 in DNA: TGCGCCAGCAGCCAAGGCTCTGGACCTGGAAACACCATATATTTT.

This clonotype was recorded at least ten times. The chain joins TRBV5-1 to TRBJ2-3; 7 nucleotides agree with TRBD1. Germline assignment: CDR1 SGHRS and CDR2 YFSETQ. The CDR3 covers 15 residues. V shed 4 bases, J shed 5 bases, and the junction held 10 bases outside the gene matches. The CDR3 DNA sequence: TGCGCCAGCAGCCCAAACCTACAGGGGAGAGATACGCAGTATTTT. Translating gives CASSPNLQGRDTQYF.

This clonotype appeared many times. The chain links TRBV9 to TRBJ2-7; 9 bases fit TRBD1. CDR1 is SGDLS and CDR2 is YYNGEE in the germline V gene. The J segment lost 3 bases and the V segment lost 0 bases, leaving 4 bases of the junction unmatched. The CDR3 contains 15 residues. The CDR3, as DNA: TGTGCCAGCAGCGTAGCGGGGACAGGGATCTACGAGCAGTACTTC. It translates to CASSVAGTGIYEQYF.

The V gene is TRBV5-1, the J gene TRBJ1-2; maybe TRBD1 (5 bases). V shed 5 bases and J shed 0 bases, with 14 bases lying between them. This CDR3 has 15 amino acids. The germline gives CDR1 SGHRS, CDR2 YFSETQ. The CDR3 loop reads CASRTATEANYGYTF. CDR3 nucleotide sequence: TGCGCCAGCAGGACAGCCACGGAAGCTAACTATGGCTACACCTTC.

The rearrangement uses TRBV20-1 and TRBJ2-3; 10 bases map to TRBD2. Germline V gene data show CDR1 as DFQATT and CDR2 as SNEGSKA (reference sequence). With 0 bases clipped from V and 6 bases from J, the junction kept 9 bases outside the gene matches. The CDR3 is 16 amino acids. The CDR3 is CSARDPTSGVGDTQYF. The CDR3 DNA reads TGCAGTGCTAGAGACCCCACTAGCGGGGTCGGGGATACGCAGTATTTT.

This clonotype was recorded at least ten times. V and J are TRBV20-1 and TRBJ1-2; D might be TRBD1 (6 bases). The CDR3 runs 15 residues. The germline gives CDR1 DFQATT, CDR2 SNEGSKA (reference sequence). V shed 3 bases and J shed 2 bases, with 16 bases lying between them. The CDR3 sequence is CSASRPTGFNYGYTF. CDR3 DNA: TGCAGTGCTAGCCGTCCCACAGGGTTCAACTATGGCTACACCTTC.

CDR3 sequence reads: CASSLETGGYGYTF. The CDR3, as DNA: TGTGCCAGCAGCTTAGAAACAGGGGGCTATGGCTACACCTTC. The V call is TRBV7-9, the J call TRBJ1-2, with 8 nucleotides matching TRBD1. The V segment lost 1 base and the J segment 4 bases; nucleotides outside the gene matches: 2. CDR3 length: 14 residues. Germline lookup yields CDR1 SEHNR and CDR2 FQNEAQ (reference sequence). The variable domain in full, completed from reference TRBV7-9 and TRBJ1-2, reads DTGVSQNPRHKITKRGQNVTFRCDPISEHNRLYWYRQTLGQGPEFLTYFQNEAQLEKSRLLSDRFSAERPKGSFSTLEIQRTEQGDSAMYLCASSLETGGYGYTFGSGTRLTVV.

This clonotype was picked up many times. This chain links TRBV4-2 with TRBJ2-7, with TRBD2 matching 9 bases. The CDR3 is 17 residues long. Trimming removed 0 bases from V and 2 bases from J; junction bases left unmatched: 8. Germline V lookup: CDR1 LGHNA, CDR2 YNFKEQ. CDR3 DNA sequence: TGTGCCAGCAGCCAAGACCATAGCGGGAGAGCCACCTACGAGCAGTACTTC. Translation gives CASSQDHSGRATYEQYF.

This clonotype has a count of ten or more. The chain uses TRBV12-3 or TRBV12-4 and TRBJ2-3, with D possibly being TRBD1 (6 bases). The CDR3 runs to 15 residues. The V and J ends lost 5 bases and 0 bases respectively, with 12 bases between them. CDR3 region: CASSHRTASTDTQYF. The CDR3 nucleotides are TGTGCCAGCAGTCACAGGACAGCTAGCACAGATACGCAGTATTTT.

The V gene is TRBV20-1, the J gene TRBJ2-2; D unclear. The V end was cut by 5 bases, the J end by 1 base, with 11 bases between. CDR3 size: 14 residues. Germline values: CDR1 DFQATT, CDR2 SNEGSKA (reference sequence). The CDR3 nucleotides read TGCAGTGCTGGCAGCGCCTTGAACACCGGGGAGCTGTTTTTT. It specifies CSAGSALNTGELFF.

The rearrangement links TRBV12-3 or TRBV12-4 to TRBJ2-5; 7 bases line up with TRBD2. CDR3 size: 13 residues. The ends lost 5 bases at V and 5 bases at J; junction bases unmatched: 5. The CDR3 loop is CASSLGLVETQYF. The CDR3 nucleotides are TGTGCCAGCAGTCTTGGACTAGTTGAGACCCAGTACTTC.

This clonotype came up once. A single base separates this from a much larger clone, so it may be a read error. This chain connects TRBV29-1 to TRBJ1-1; no firm D call. The CDR3 is made up of 13 amino acids. Germline lookup yields CDR1 SQVTM and CDR2 ANQGSEA. DNA of the CDR3: TGCAGCGTCCAAGGACGGCTGAACCCTGAAGCTTTCTTT. Translation: CSVQGRLNPEAFF.

This clonotype showed up many times. The chain is built from TRBV12-3 or TRBV12-4 and TRBJ2-7, with 9 bases matching TRBD1. V trimming: 4 bases; J trimming: 6 bases; junction bases outside the gene matches: 10. The CDR3 length is 15 residues. CDR3 residues: CASSSPGTGKIEQYF. DNA of the CDR3: TGTGCCAGCAGTTCCCCCGGGACAGGGAAGATCGAGCAGTACTTC.

A note on this clonotype: A much larger clone is a single base away; this may be a read error. The chain employs TRBV3-1 and TRBJ2-1; no clear D gene. This CDR3 region has 15 residues. Between the trimmed V and J ends, which lost 6 bases and 5 bases, there was a span of 17 bases. CDR1 is LGHDT, CDR2 YNNKEL, per germline (reference sequence). CDR3 nucleotide sequence: TGTGCCAGCAGAGGCTTGGCGAGAGGCCACAATGAGCAGTTCTTC. Its protein is CASRGLARGHNEQFF.

A few counts support this clonotype. This rearrangement joins TRBV12-3 or TRBV12-4 to TRBJ2-7, with D uncertain. The CDR3 runs 11 residues. The V end lost 7 bases, the J end lost 3 bases, and 7 bases lay between the germline ends. In nucleotides, the CDR3 is TGTGCCAGCACTGTGGACTACGAGCAGTACTTC. Its translation is CASTVDYEQYF.

In its sample, this clonotype was seen a few times. The chain employs TRBV27 and TRBJ1-6, with 8 bases aligning to TRBD1. Germline V gene data show CDR1 as MNHEY and CDR2 as SMNVEV (reference sequence). J lost 7 bases, V lost 4 bases, and 9 bases had no gene match. The CDR3 consists of 16 residues. The DNA for the CDR3 is TGTGCCAGCAGTTCCCGGACAGGGTTCGTGAATTCACCCCTCCACTTT. The encoded protein is CASSSRTGFVNSPLHF.

This clonotype was seen ten or more times. The chain links TRBV20-1 to TRBJ2-7; possible D gene TRBD2, 6 bases. Trimming took off 6 bases at V and 1 base at J, with 16 bases between the two ends. The CDR3 spans 14 residues. CDR1 and CDR2 (germline): DFQATT, SNEGSKA (reference sequence). CDR3 amino acids: CSAPIAVVSYEQYF. CDR3 nucleotides: TGCAGTGCACCAATAGCGGTGGTTTCCTACGAGCAGTACTTC.

This clonotype came up a few times. The chain employs TRBV19 and TRBJ1-2, with 8 bases identical to TRBD1. Germline trimming cut 4 bases from V and 4 bases from J; bases unmatched to any gene: 5. Germline values: CDR1 LNHDA, CDR2 SQIVND (reference sequence). CDR3 size: 14 residues. The CDR3 DNA reads TGTGCCAGTAGTACCCAGGGACAGGTCTATGGCTACACCTTC. Its translation is CASSTQGQVYGYTF.

The sample holds a few counts of this clonotype. The chain links TRBV7-2 to TRBJ2-7; 8 positions match TRBD1. V was clipped by 3 bases and J by 5 bases; unmatched bases: 6. Germline V gene sequence: CDR1 SGHTA, CDR2 FQGNSA. The CDR3 totals 14 residues. CDR3 nucleotides: TGTGCCAGCAGCTTCCTGACAGGGGTAAACGAGCAGTACTTC. This translates into CASSFLTGVNEQYF.

This clonotype occurred a few times. This rearrangement joins TRBV5-1 to TRBJ1-1, with 9 positions matching TRBD1. This CDR3 has 13 residues. The J segment lost 13 bases and the V segment lost 4 bases, leaving 11 bases of the junction unmatched. The germline gives CDR1 SGHRS, CDR2 YFSETQ. CDR3 residues: CASSDAPGQGGFF. For the CDR3, the DNA is TGCGCCAGCAGCGATGCCCCGGGACAGGGCGGTTTCTTT.

V usage is TRBV6-2 or TRBV6-3 and J usage is TRBJ2-3; TRBD2 aligns across 11 bases. The J segment lost 6 bases and the V segment lost 0 bases, leaving 2 bases of the junction unmatched. This CDR3 has 15 residues. The germline V gene has CDR1 MNHEY and CDR2 SVGEGT. CDR3 bases: TGTGCCAGCAGTTACTCCTCTAGCGGGAGGGATACGCAGTATTTT. This encodes CASSYSSSGRDTQYF.

In this sample, this clonotype turned up a few times. The rearrangement joins TRBV6-2 or TRBV6-3 to TRBJ2-7, with 8 bases identical to TRBD2. Germline CDR1 MNHEY, CDR2 SVGEGT. The CDR3 extends over 14 amino acids. V dropped 6 bases and J dropped 7; count of bases not matched to a gene: 11. CDR3 amino acids: CASRTPGLDGEQYF. The CDR3, as DNA: TGTGCCAGCAGGACACCGGGACTAGACGGTGAGCAGTACTTC.

The V call is TRBV27, the J call TRBJ2-1; D may be TRBD2 (6 bases). V lost 2 bases, J lost 0 bases, and 26 bases lay in between. The germline V gene encodes CDR1 MNHEY and CDR2 SMNVEV (reference sequence). The CDR3 length is 21 residues. CDR3 sequence: CASSLSGLPGGALSSYNEQFF. As DNA, the CDR3 is TGTGCCAGCAGTTTAAGCGGGCTCCCCGGCGGGGCCTTGAGCTCCTACAATGAGCAGTTCTTC.

There are many counts of this clonotype. This rearrangement joins TRBV30 to TRBJ2-1; 7 bases are shared with TRBD2. CDR3 size: 15 residues. The germline CDR1 and CDR2 sequences are GTSNPN and SVGIG (reference sequence). V shed 3 bases, J shed 0 bases, and the junction held 5 bases outside the gene matches. In DNA form, the CDR3 reads TGTGCCTGGAGGGAACTAGCGCCCTCCTACAATGAGCAGTTCTTC. This translates into CAWRELAPSYNEQFF. The whole variable domain, remainder taken from reference TRBV30 and TRBJ2-1, is SQTIHQWPATLVQPVGSPLSLECTVEGTSNPNLYWYRQAAGRGLQLLFYSVGIGQISSEVPQNLSASRPQDRQFILSSKKLLLSDSGFYLCAWRELAPSYNEQFFGPGTRLTVL.

This clonotype was seen repeatedly, ten times or more. V and J are TRBV20-1 and TRBJ2-2; no definite D call. V lost 4 bases and J lost 6, with 15 bases in between. The CDR3 extends over 14 amino acids. Germline V lookup: CDR1 DFQATT, CDR2 SNEGSKA (reference sequence). The CDR3 is CSAMARSHAGELFF. The CDR3 nucleotides read TGCAGTGCTATGGCACGGTCCCACGCCGGGGAGCTGTTTTTT.

The chain combines TRBV15 with TRBJ1-4; D unresolved. The CDR3 is 13 residues long. V shed 0 bases and J shed 8 bases, with 7 bases lying between them. Germline V gene lookup returns CDR1 LNHNV and CDR2 YYDKDF (reference sequence). CDR3 bases: TGTGCCACCAGCAGAGATTTTGCGGAAAAACTGTTTTTT. Translated, it gives CATSRDFAEKLFF.

The chain is built from TRBV20-1 and TRBJ2-7; no clear D gene. The CDR3 runs 13 residues. The V gene's germline CDR1 is DFQATT and CDR2 SNEGSKA (reference sequence). V lost 4 bases and J 0 bases, leaving 10 bases between the germline ends. CDR3 sequence (DNA): TGCAGTGCTAATCCCTTGAGCTCCTACGAGCAGTACTTC. Amino acids: CSANPLSSYEQYF.

This clonotype was counted ten times or more. The chain has TRBV7-2 and TRBJ2-3; D gene ambiguous. Trimming took off 8 bases at V and 3 bases at J, with 12 bases between the two ends. The CDR3 is 13 residues long. Germline V gene lookup returns CDR1 SGHTA and CDR2 FQGNSA. The CDR3 region is CASGSFVTDTQYF. The CDR3 nucleotides are TGTGCCAGCGGGTCGTTTGTGACAGATACGCAGTATTTT. The variable domain in full, with the rest retrieved from reference TRBV7-2 and TRBJ2-3, is GAGVSQSPSNKVTEKGKDVELRCDPISGHTALYWYRQSLGQGLEFLIYFQGNSAPDKSGLPSDRFSAERTGGSVSTLTIQRTQQEDSAVYLCASGSFVTDTQYFGPGTRLTVL.

This clonotype was seen many times. The chain couples TRBV19 to TRBJ1-5, with TRBD1 matching 7 bases. Trimming removed 5 bases from V and 3 bases from J; junction bases left unmatched: 4. The CDR3 totals 14 residues. CDR1 and CDR2 from the germline V gene are LNHDA and SQIVND (reference sequence). The CDR3 protein is CASSYTGDNQPQHF. In DNA, the CDR3 is TGTGCCAGTAGTTATACAGGGGACAATCAGCCCCAGCATTTT. Full variable domain (remainder filled in from reference TRBV19 and TRBJ1-5): DGGITQSPKYLFRKEGQNVTLSCEQNLNHDAMYWYRQDPGQGLRLIYYSQIVNDFQKGDIAEGYSVSREKKESFPLTVTSAQKNPTAFYLCASSYTGDNQPQHFGDGTRLSIL.

This clonotype came up a few times. The rearrangement uses TRBV9 and TRBJ2-3; 8 bases match TRBD2. In germline, CDR1 is SGDLS, CDR2 YYNGEE. The CDR3 totals 16 residues. The ends lost 4 bases at V and 0 bases at J; junction bases unmatched: 7. The CDR3 region has the DNA TGTGCCAGCAGCCCCCGGACTAGCCAAAGCACAGATACGCAGTATTTT. As protein: CASSPRTSQSTDTQYF.